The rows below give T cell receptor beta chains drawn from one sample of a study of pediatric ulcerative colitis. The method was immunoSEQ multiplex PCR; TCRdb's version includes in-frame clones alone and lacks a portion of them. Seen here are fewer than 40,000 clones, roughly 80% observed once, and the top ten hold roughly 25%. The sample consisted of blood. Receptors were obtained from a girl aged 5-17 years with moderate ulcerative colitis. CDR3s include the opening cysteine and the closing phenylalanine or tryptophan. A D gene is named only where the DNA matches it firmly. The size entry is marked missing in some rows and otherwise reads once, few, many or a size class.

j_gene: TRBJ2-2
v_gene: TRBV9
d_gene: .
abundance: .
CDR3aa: CASSSPSGSGELFF
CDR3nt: TGTGCCAGCAGCTCCCCCTCGGGATCCGGGGAGCTGTTTTTT

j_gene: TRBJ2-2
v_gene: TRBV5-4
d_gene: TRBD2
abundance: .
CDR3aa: CASSPGAGRNTGELFF
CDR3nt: TGTGCCAGCAGCCCGGGAGCGGGGAGGAACACCGGGGAGCTGTTTTTT

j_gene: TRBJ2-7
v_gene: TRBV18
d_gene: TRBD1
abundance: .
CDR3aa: CASSQDRDEQYF
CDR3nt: TGTGCCAGCTCCCAGGACAGGGACGAGCAGTACTTC

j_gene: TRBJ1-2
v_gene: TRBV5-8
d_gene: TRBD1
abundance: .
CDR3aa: CASSSGQVRYGYTF
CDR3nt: TGTGCCAGCAGCTCGGGACAGGTTCGGTATGGCTACACCTTC

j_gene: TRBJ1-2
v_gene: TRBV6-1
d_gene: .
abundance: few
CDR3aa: CASSDPMDSLYGYTF
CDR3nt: TGTGCCAGCAGCGATCCTATGGACAGCCTCTATGGCTACACCTTC

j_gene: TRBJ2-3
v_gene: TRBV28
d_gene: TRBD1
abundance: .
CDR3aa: CASSLDRGLYDTQYF
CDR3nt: TGTGCCAGCAGTTTGGACAGGGGGCTTTACGATACGCAGTATTTT

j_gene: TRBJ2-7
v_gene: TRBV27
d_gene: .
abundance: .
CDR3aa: CASRGAGNEQYF
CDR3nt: TGTGCCTCCAGAGGAGCAGGCAACGAGCAGTACTTC

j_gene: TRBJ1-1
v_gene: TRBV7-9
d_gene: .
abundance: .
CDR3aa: CASSLRNLETTEAFF
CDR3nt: TGTGCCAGCAGCTTAAGAAATCTCGAAACCACTGAAGCTTTCTTT

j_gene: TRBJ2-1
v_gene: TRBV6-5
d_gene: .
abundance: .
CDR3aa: CASSNPPMNNEQFF
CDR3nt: TGTGCCAGCAGCAACCCCCCTATGAACAATGAGCAGTTCTTC

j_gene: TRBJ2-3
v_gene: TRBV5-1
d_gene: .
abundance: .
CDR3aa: CASSLGGHTDTQYF
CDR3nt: TGCGCCAGCAGCTTAGGAGGTCACACAGATACGCAGTATTTT

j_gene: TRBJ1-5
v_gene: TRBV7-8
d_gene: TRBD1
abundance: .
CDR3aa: CASSSGQYFTQPQHF
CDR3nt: TGTGCCAGCAGCTCGGGACAGTATTTCACACAGCCCCAGCATTTT

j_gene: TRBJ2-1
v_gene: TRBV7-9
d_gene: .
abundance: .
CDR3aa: CASSLALVVGNEQFF
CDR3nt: TGTGCCAGCAGCTTAGCCCTGGTCGTTGGCAATGAGCAGTTCTTC